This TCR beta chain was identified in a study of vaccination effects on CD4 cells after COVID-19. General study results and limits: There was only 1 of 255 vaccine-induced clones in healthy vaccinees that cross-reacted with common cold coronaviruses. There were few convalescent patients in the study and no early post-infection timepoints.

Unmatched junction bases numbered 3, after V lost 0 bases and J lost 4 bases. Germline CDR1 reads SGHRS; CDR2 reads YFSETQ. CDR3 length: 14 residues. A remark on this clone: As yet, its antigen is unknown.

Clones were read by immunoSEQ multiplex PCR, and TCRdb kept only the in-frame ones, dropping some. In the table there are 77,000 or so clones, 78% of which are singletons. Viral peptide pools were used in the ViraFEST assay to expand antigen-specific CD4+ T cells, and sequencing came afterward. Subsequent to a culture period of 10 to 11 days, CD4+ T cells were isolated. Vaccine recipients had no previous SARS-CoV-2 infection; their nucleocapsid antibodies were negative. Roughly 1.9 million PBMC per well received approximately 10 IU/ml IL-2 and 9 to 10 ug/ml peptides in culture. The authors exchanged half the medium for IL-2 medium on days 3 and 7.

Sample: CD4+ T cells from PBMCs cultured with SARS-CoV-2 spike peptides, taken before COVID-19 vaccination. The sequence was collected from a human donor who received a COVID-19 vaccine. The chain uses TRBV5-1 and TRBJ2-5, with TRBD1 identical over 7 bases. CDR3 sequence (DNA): TGCGCCAGCAGCTTGGAGGGGGCTCGAGAGACCCAGTACTTC. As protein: CASSLEGARETQYF. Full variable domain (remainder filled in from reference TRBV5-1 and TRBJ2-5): KAGVTQTPRYLIKTRGQQVTLSCSPISGHRSVSWYQQTPGQGLQFLFEYFSETQRNKGNFPGRFSGRQFSNSRSEMNVSTLELGDSALYLCASSLEGARETQYFGPGTRLLVL.